Below are 20 T cell receptor beta chains sequenced from a single sample in a study of blood T cell repertoires in COVID-19. The table came from immunoSEQ multiplex PCR; TCRdb's copy has only in-frame clones and leaves some out. The profile shows some 120,000 clones, 90% of them singletons. The sequenced material came from peripheral blood. Receptors originate from a human donor with active COVID-19. The donor label of this sample is uncertain.

The V and J genes are TRBV4-3 and TRBJ1-1; D is uncertain. CDR1 LGHNA and CDR2 YSLEER come from the germline V gene. Trimming pared 0 bases from V and 0 bases from J, leaving 5 bases between. The CDR3 length is 14 residues. The CDR3 spells CASSQERLNTEAFF. The CDR3 DNA is TGCGCCAGCAGCCAAGAGAGGTTGAACACTGAAGCTTTCTTT.

The chain is built from TRBV7-2 and TRBJ1-3, with 9 bases lining up with TRBD1. This CDR3 has 15 residues. Germline V gene lookup returns CDR1 SGHTA and CDR2 FQGNSA. Trimming took 3 bases from V and 3 from J; bases not matched to a gene: 3. This chain's CDR3 is CASSFGQGYGNTIYF. The CDR3 bases are TGTGCCAGCAGCTTCGGACAGGGGTATGGAAACACCATATATTTT.

The rearrangement uses TRBV10-2 and TRBJ1-6, with 8 positions matching TRBD1. V shed 8 bases, J shed 7 bases, and the junction held 10 bases outside the gene matches. The CDR3 length is 15 residues. Germline V lookup: CDR1 WSHSY, CDR2 SAAADI. CDR3 sequence (DNA): TGCGCCAGCCGGGACTTGGACAGGGAGAATTCACCCCTCCACTTT. It translates to CASRDLDRENSPLHF.

The chain couples TRBV7-9 to TRBJ2-2, with 7 nucleotides matching TRBD1. The J segment lost 0 bases and the V segment lost 2 bases, leaving 3 bases of the junction unmatched. CDR1 and CDR2 from the germline V gene are SEHNR and FQNEAQ (reference sequence). This CDR3 region has 16 residues. The CDR3 sequence: CASSLRTGPNTGELFF. The DNA of the CDR3 is TGTGCCAGCAGCTTACGGACAGGACCGAACACCGGGGAGCTGTTTTTT.

The chain combines TRBV10-3 with TRBJ2-7; 7 nucleotides match TRBD1. J was trimmed by 0 bases and V by 0 bases; bases with no gene match: 2. This CDR3 spans 15 amino acids. Germline V CDR1 and CDR2: ENHRY, SYGVKD. The CDR3 bases are TGTGCCATCAGTGAGTCGACAGGGCGCTCCTACGAGCAGTACTTC. Its protein product is CAISESTGRSYEQYF.

A remark on this clone: Other DNA variants within this sample encode the same CDR3. The gene calls are TRBV5-8 and TRBJ1-5, with a weak D call TRBD1 (6 bases). V lost 0 bases and J lost 0, with 10 bases in between. The CDR3 sequence is 16 residues long. Germline V gene data show CDR1 as SGHTS and CDR2 as YDEGEE. CDR3 protein: CASSLGQAYSNQPQHF. The CDR3 coding sequence is TGTGCCAGCAGCTTGGGACAGGCGTATAGCAATCAGCCCCAGCATTTT.

The gene calls are TRBV14 and TRBJ2-1; 7 nucleotides align to TRBD1. V lost 7 bases and J lost 6; bases outside the gene matches: 12. The CDR3 runs 15 residues. Germline V gives CDR1 SGHDN, CDR2 FVKESK. The CDR3 is CASKKTGTTFNEQFF. The CDR3 DNA is TGTGCCAGCAAAAAGACAGGGACAACTTTCAATGAGCAGTTCTTC.

The chain combines TRBV5-6 with TRBJ1-1, with TRBD1 matching over 7 bases. Looked up from germline, CDR1 is SGHDT and CDR2 is YYEEEE. The CDR3 sequence is 16 residues long. V lost 3 bases and J lost 0; bases outside the gene matches: 8. For the CDR3, the DNA is TGTGCCAGCAGCTCGAGGACAGGTGCCCTGAACACTGAAGCTTTCTTT. Residues: CASSSRTGALNTEAFF.

This clone was seen more than once but under ten times. V and J are TRBV19 and TRBJ1-5; 9 bases map to TRBD1. CDR3 length: 15 amino acids. From germline, CDR1 is LNHDA and CDR2 SQIVND (reference sequence). V lost 7 bases and J lost 2; bases outside the gene matches: 6. The CDR3 bases are TGTGCCAGTACCAAGGACAGGGGTGGCAATCAGCCCCAGCATTTT. Translating gives CASTKDRGGNQPQHF.

This clone was counted between two and nine times. This chain links TRBV15 with TRBJ1-5; 11 bases match TRBD1. The V gene end was trimmed by 3 bases and the J gene end by 4 bases; junction bases not matched to a gene: 8. Germline V gene data show CDR1 as LNHNV and CDR2 as YYDKDF (reference sequence). The CDR3 runs to 17 residues. The CDR3 sequence: CATSSRPGTGGNQPQHF. The CDR3 DNA is TGTGCCACCAGCAGCCGTCCCGGGACAGGGGGGAATCAGCCCCAGCATTTT.

About this clone itself: This specimen includes other DNA sequences encoding the same CDR3. The chain joins TRBV5-1 to TRBJ2-2; D not resolved. Trimming left V 0 bases short and J 1 base short, with 4 bases between. Per germline, CDR1 SGHRS and CDR2 YFSETQ. The CDR3 has 14 residues. CDR3 in amino acids: CASSLAGNTGELFF. CDR3 DNA: TGCGCCAGCAGCTTGGCAGGGAACACCGGGGAGCTGTTTTTT.

The chain employs TRBV7-2 and TRBJ2-3; D call uncertain. Germline values: CDR1 SGHTA, CDR2 FQGNSA. CDR3 length: 13 amino acids. Trimming took off 3 bases at V and 3 bases at J, with 7 bases between the two ends. As DNA, the CDR3 is TGTGCCAGCAGCTTCCTTAGAACAGATACGCAGTATTTT. Amino acids: CASSFLRTDTQYF.

The chain carries TRBV7-9 and TRBJ1-5; 7 positions agree with TRBD1. The trim removed 0 bases at V and 1 base at J, leaving 3 bases unmatched. The CDR3 extends over 16 amino acids. Germline values: CDR1 SEHNR, CDR2 FQNEAQ (reference sequence). CDR3 in amino acids: CASSLAGTASNQPQHF. In nucleotides, the CDR3 is TGTGCCAGCAGCTTAGCGGGGACAGCCAGCAATCAGCCCCAGCATTTT.

V usage is TRBV27 and J usage is TRBJ1-6, with TRBD1 as a possible D gene (5 bases). Germline V gene data show CDR1 as MNHEY and CDR2 as SMNVEV (reference sequence). The CDR3 has 15 residues. V lost 7 bases and J lost 8, with 18 bases in between. CDR3 in amino acids: CASKTGGISYSPLHF. CDR3 nucleotide sequence: TGTGCCAGCAAAACGGGGGGAATATCGTATTCACCCCTCCACTTT.

The V gene is TRBV19, the J gene TRBJ1-2; D call uncertain. Germline V gene data show CDR1 as LNHDA and CDR2 as SQIVND (reference sequence). Trimming took off 0 bases at V and 13 bases at J, with 18 bases between the two ends. The CDR3 totals 14 residues. This chain's CDR3 is CASSIDPGLYSLTF. In nucleotides, the CDR3 is TGTGCCAGTAGTATAGACCCCGGACTCTACTCACTCACCTTC.

The rearrangement links TRBV5-6 to TRBJ2-3; 9 bases are shared with TRBD2. The CDR3 sequence is 16 residues long. V shed 1 base, J shed 3 bases, and the junction held 6 bases outside the gene matches. Germline assignment: CDR1 SGHDT and CDR2 YYEEEE. CDR3 DNA sequence: TGTGCCAGCAGCTTGTTGCGGGGGGGCGGGACAGATACGCAGTATTTT. Protein sequence: CASSLLRGGGTDTQYF.

V usage is TRBV6-5 and J usage is TRBJ2-1, with D unclear. V lost 0 bases and J 4 bases, leaving 10 bases between the germline ends. Per germline, CDR1 MNHEY and CDR2 SVGAGI. This CDR3 comprises 15 residues. The CDR3 here is CASSYSNRRYNEQFF. As DNA, the CDR3 is TGTGCCAGCAGTTACTCGAACCGCAGGTACAATGAGCAGTTCTTC.

The V gene is TRBV29-1, the J gene TRBJ2-1; D might be TRBD2 (7 bases). Germline CDR1 and CDR2: SQVTM and ANQGSEA. V was trimmed by 8 bases and J by 4 bases, leaving 18 bases between them. The CDR3 is 14 residues long. The CDR3 region is CSLGGGRGYNEQFF. CDR3 DNA sequence: TGCAGCCTGGGGGGGGGCAGGGGATACAATGAGCAGTTCTTC.

This chain connects TRBV28 to TRBJ1-6, with 8 bases identical to TRBD1. The germline CDR1 and CDR2 sequences are MDHEN and SYDVKM. The CDR3 has 14 residues. V lost 6 bases to trimming and J lost 11 bases; unmatched junction nucleotides: 9. The CDR3 spells CASSQGASRAPLHF. The CDR3 DNA reads as TGTGCCAGCAGCCAGGGGGCTAGCAGGGCACCCCTCCACTTT.

V usage is TRBV20-1 and J usage is TRBJ2-5, with D hard to call. V was shortened by 3 bases and J by 4 bases, with 12 bases between the two germline ends. The CDR3 spans 13 residues. The germline V gene encodes CDR1 DFQATT and CDR2 SNEGSKA (reference sequence). CDR3: CSASPGPGETQYF. The CDR3 coding sequence is TGCAGTGCTAGTCCGGGTCCCGGAGAGACCCAGTACTTC.